This T cell receptor (beta chain) was identified during a study of blood T cell repertoires in COVID-19. Study background: There were acute and convalescent COVID-19 samples, and they came from the United States, Italy and Spain.

Germline CDR1 KGHDR, CDR2 SFDVKD. Trimming removed 2 bases from V and 4 bases from J; junction bases left unmatched: 13. The CDR3 has 17 amino acids. Patients of the Seattle cohort, enrolled during active infection, were followed longitudinally. Assay used: immunoSEQ multiplex PCR; TCRdb lists only in-frame clones, some missing. This table holds around 300,000 clones, 86% found once. The chain carries TRBV24-1 and TRBJ2-7; 7 bases fit TRBD1. The receptor was derived from a woman aged 70-85 years with COVID-19, enrolled during active disease. The sequencing input was peripheral blood. In nucleotides, the CDR3 is TGTGCCACCAGTGATTCTCCGGATATGACAGGGAAATACGAGCAGTACTTC. This sequence encodes CATSDSPDMTGKYEQYF.